Listed below are T cell receptor beta chains from one sample, sequenced in a study of blood T cell repertoires in COVID-19. TCRdb's copy holds only in-frame clones and misses some; the assay was immunoSEQ multiplex PCR. The table lists some 90,000 clones, roughly 87% of them singletons. The source material was peripheral blood. These receptors were obtained from an older woman with COVID-19, enrolled during active disease. The CDR3 runs from the conserved cysteine through the conserved F or W. The D gene is left open where the match is weak. Clone sizes are given selectively: once, few, many, or a class where the clone is expanded.

clone_size	d_call	v_call	j_call	cdr3_aa	cdr3_nt
-	-	TRBV5-4	TRBJ2-3	CASSLRGDTQYF	TGTGCCAGCAGCTTGAGGGGTGATACGCAGTATTTT
-	-	TRBV15	TRBJ2-7	CATSRVGSGYEQYF	TGTGCCACCAGCAGAGTGGGCAGCGGTTACGAGCAGTACTTC
-	-	TRBV9	TRBJ2-3	CASSVATDTQYF	TGTGCCAGCAGCGTAGCTACAGATACGCAGTATTTT
once	TRBD1	TRBV6-5	TRBJ1-1	CASSYSNRGAGVEAFF	TGTGCCAGCAGTTACTCGAACAGGGGGGCTGGGGTTGAAGCTTTCTTT
once	-	TRBV11-2	TRBJ1-1	CASSHEGVGNTEAFF	TGTGCCAGCAGCCATGAGGGGGTCGGGAACACTGAAGCTTTCTTT
-	TRBD1	TRBV18	TRBJ1-1	CASSATGGRITEAFF	TGTGCCAGCTCAGCGACAGGGGGTAGAATCACTGAAGCTTTCTTT
-	-	TRBV9	TRBJ1-6	CASSPSSSYNSPLHF	TGTGCCAGCAGCCCCTCGAGCTCCTATAATTCACCCCTCCACTTT
-	-	TRBV7-2	TRBJ1-1	CASSPRRQESEAFF	TGTGCCAGCAGCCCGAGACGACAGGAGAGTGAAGCTTTCTTT
-	TRBD2	TRBV7-9	TRBJ2-1	CASSFGLAGGQGFF	TGTGCCAGCAGCTTTGGACTAGCGGGGGGCCAGGGGTTCTTC
-	-	TRBV19	TRBJ2-7	CASSLRGEQYF	TGTGCCAGTAGTCTTAGGGGCGAGCAGTACTTC
-	-	TRBV3-1/TRBV3-2	TRBJ1-3	CASSQDLQSGNTIYF	TGTGCCAGCAGCCAAGATCTACAGTCAGGAAACACCATATATTTT
-	TRBD1	TRBV29-1	TRBJ2-3	CSARRTGAPGGDTQYF	TGCAGCGCCAGGAGGACAGGGGCCCCTGGCGGGGATACGCAGTATTTT
-	-	TRBV12-3/TRBV12-4	TRBJ1-2	CASLRRGTYGYTF	TGTGCCAGCCTGCGTAGGGGGACCTATGGCTACACCTTC
-	-	TRBV6-6	TRBJ1-1	CASSRRQDQGTEAFF	TGTGCCAGCAGCCGGCGACAGGACCAGGGGACTGAAGCTTTCTTT
-	TRBD2	TRBV29-1	TRBJ2-3	CSVAERGGETQYF	TGCAGCGTTGCGGAGCGGGGGGGCGAGACGCAGTATTTT
-	TRBD2	TRBV30	TRBJ2-5	CAWSTGGGVGETQYF	TGTGCCTGGAGTACTGGCGGGGGGGTCGGGGAGACCCAGTACTTC
-	-	TRBV5-5	TRBJ1-5	CASSLSSNQPQHF	TGTGCCAGCAGCTTGTCGTCCAATCAGCCCCAGCATTTT
-	-	TRBV28	TRBJ1-6	CASSLWTSGNSPLHF	TGTGCCAGCAGTTTATGGACCTCAGGGAATTCACCCCTCCACTTT
once	TRBD1	TRBV28	TRBJ2-3	CASSSPTGGETDTQYF	TGTGCCAGCAGTTCTCCGACAGGGGGTGAAACAGATACGCAGTATTTT
-	TRBD1	TRBV29-1	TRBJ1-1	CSVYRGTEAFF	TGCAGCGTCTACAGGGGTACTGAAGCTTTCTTT
-	TRBD2	TRBV7-2	TRBJ2-3	CASSLVAGGGDTQYF	TGTGCCAGCAGCTTAGTAGCGGGGGGAGGTGATACGCAGTATTTT
-	-	TRBV9	TRBJ1-2	CASSQTGYYGYTF	TGTGCCAGCAGCCAGACAGGCTACTATGGCTACACCTTC
once	-	TRBV9	TRBJ2-1	CASSTYGENEQFF	TGTGCCAGCAGCACCTACGGGGAAAATGAGCAGTTCTTC
-	-	TRBV7-6	TRBJ1-6	CASSLSGRENSPLHF	TGTGCCAGCAGCTTATCTGGACGGGAGAATTCACCCCTCCACTTT
-	-	TRBV10-3	TRBJ1-2	CAISEGVSSRRGYTF	TGTGCCATCAGTGAGGGTGTCTCGAGCCGTCGAGGCTACACCTTC
-	-	TRBV18	TRBJ2-7	CASSQAHYEQYF	TGTGCCAGCTCACAAGCTCATTACGAGCAGTACTTC
-	-	TRBV9	TRBJ2-3	CASSSTDTQYF	TGTGCCAGCAGCTCGACAGATACGCAGTATTTT
-	-	TRBV3-1/TRBV3-2	TRBJ2-3	CASSHRITHTQYF	TGTGCCAGCAGCCACCGAATCACTCATACGCAGTATTTT
-	-	TRBV11-2	TRBJ2-7	CASSLALASNEQYF	TGTGCCAGCAGCTTAGCCCTAGCTTCCAACGAGCAGTACTTC
-	-	TRBV19	TRBJ1-2	CATHGGRW	TGTGCCACCCACGGTGGGAGGTGG
-	-	TRBV5-8	TRBJ2-3	CASSADSNTDTQYF	TGTGCCAGCAGCGCCGACAGCAACACAGATACGCAGTATTTT
-	TRBD1	TRBV6-6	TRBJ2-7	CASSYSRGQGYEQYF	TGTGCCAGCAGTTACTCGAGAGGACAGGGATACGAGCAGTACTTC
-	TRBD1	TRBV10-3	TRBJ1-1	CAIRGTGGRNTEAFF	TGTGCCATCAGAGGGACAGGGGGCCGAAACACTGAAGCTTTCTTT
-	-	TRBV5-6	TRBJ2-7	CASSFFGPYEQYF	TGTGCCAGCAGCTTTTTTGGGCCTTACGAGCAGTACTTC
few	TRBD1	TRBV4-3	TRBJ1-2	CASSQDPGQGARFGYTF	TGCGCCAGCAGCCAAGACCCGGGACAGGGGGCGCGTTTTGGCTACACCTTC